These T cell receptor beta chains were read from a single sample in a study of regulatory T cells in long-lasting Graves disease. TCRdb reprocessed the multiplex PCR reads with MiXCR, giving one entry per CDR3 protein. The sample lists around 450,000 distinct CDR3 sequences, around 15% seen once, with 9% to 15% in the top ten. These data were also reused for a study on T cells in Graves' hyperthyroidism and ophthalmopathy.

The input for sequencing was peripheral blood mononuclear cells (PBMCs), taken at new diagnosis, from a patient treated with antithyroid drugs. Receptors originate from a middle-aged man with Graves disease. Both conserved end residues are part of each CDR3. The D gene is left open where the match is weak. For some rows the clone size is stated as once, few or many, or as a class when expanded; others skip it.

v_gene: TRBV2; d_gene: -; j_gene: TRBJ2-1; abundance: many; CDR3nt: TGTGCCAGCAGTGACGGGGGCTCCTACAATGAGCAGTTCTTC; CDR3aa: CASSDGGSYNEQFF
v_gene: TRBV20-1; d_gene: -; j_gene: TRBJ2-5; abundance: many; CDR3nt: TGCAGTGCTACTGAGGGGAAACAAGAGACCCAGTACTTC; CDR3aa: CSATEGKQETQYF
v_gene: TRBV18; d_gene: TRBD1; j_gene: TRBJ2-7; abundance: many; CDR3nt: TGTGCCAGCAGTCCTGGACAGGGTAGCTCCTACGAGCAGTACTTC; CDR3aa: CASSPGQGSSYEQYF
v_gene: TRBV3-1; d_gene: -; j_gene: TRBJ2-1; abundance: few; CDR3nt: TGTGCCAGCAGCCAAGAAGGTTGGAGCAGTTCCTACAATGAGCAGTTCTTC; CDR3aa: CASSQEGWSSSYNEQFF
v_gene: TRBV5-6; d_gene: -; j_gene: TRBJ1-5; abundance: -; CDR3nt: TGTGTCAGCAGCTTACGCACAGCCACCAGAAACAATCAGCCCCAGCATTTT; CDR3aa: CVSSLRTATRNNQPQHF
v_gene: TRBV19; d_gene: -; j_gene: TRBJ2-7; abundance: few; CDR3nt: TGTGCCAGTAGTAGAAGAGGCGAGCAGTACTTC; CDR3aa: CASSRRGEQYF
v_gene: TRBV19; d_gene: TRBD2; j_gene: TRBJ2-7; abundance: -; CDR3nt: TGTGCCAGTAGTATCGGGGCGGGAGGGTCCTACGAGCAGTACTTC; CDR3aa: CASSIGAGGSYEQYF
v_gene: TRBV20-1; d_gene: TRBD1; j_gene: TRBJ1-1; abundance: many; CDR3nt: TGCAGTGCTAGAGTTAACAGGGGGATGGAAGCTTTCTTT; CDR3aa: CSARVNRGMEAFF
v_gene: TRBV29-1; d_gene: -; j_gene: TRBJ2-2; abundance: -; CDR3nt: TGCAGCGTTCTAACACAAATGAACACCGGGGAGCTGTTTTTT; CDR3aa: CSVLTQMNTGELFF
v_gene: TRBV5-1; d_gene: -; j_gene: TRBJ2-7; abundance: -; CDR3nt: TGCGCCAGCAGCGCGGGACAGACCGAGCAGTACTTC; CDR3aa: CASSAGQTEQYF
v_gene: TRBV20-1; d_gene: -; j_gene: TRBJ1-1; abundance: many; CDR3nt: TGCAGTGCTAGAGCGTTAGCTACTGAAGCTTTCTTT; CDR3aa: CSARALATEAFF
v_gene: TRBV30; d_gene: -; j_gene: TRBJ2-7; abundance: many; CDR3nt: TGTGCCTGGAGTGTGACAGAAGAGCAGTACTTC; CDR3aa: CAWSVTEEQYF
v_gene: TRBV12-3/TRBV12-4; d_gene: -; j_gene: TRBJ2-3; abundance: many; CDR3nt: TGTGCCAGCAGTCTCCACCGGAGAGGGGGACGGAGGTTGAGCACAGATACGCAGTATTTT; CDR3aa: CASSLHRRGGRRLSTDTQYF
v_gene: TRBV18; d_gene: TRBD2; j_gene: TRBJ2-5; abundance: many; CDR3nt: TGTGCCAGCTCACCGTCCCTAGCGGGAGGGGAGACCCAGTACTTC; CDR3aa: CASSPSLAGGETQYF
v_gene: TRBV27; d_gene: TRBD2; j_gene: TRBJ2-7; abundance: many; CDR3nt: TGTGCCAGCAGTTTAGGCGGGAGTGGGCCAAGCGAGCAGTACTTC; CDR3aa: CASSLGGSGPSEQYF
v_gene: TRBV6-2/TRBV6-3; d_gene: TRBD1; j_gene: TRBJ2-5; abundance: -; CDR3nt: TGTGCCAGCAGTTACTCCCAGGGGGTGCAAGAGACCCAGTACTTC; CDR3aa: CASSYSQGVQETQYF
v_gene: TRBV12-3/TRBV12-4; d_gene: -; j_gene: TRBJ2-2; abundance: few; CDR3nt: TGTGCCAGCAGTTTTGGGAGAATTCGCACCGGGGAGCTGTTTTTT; CDR3aa: CASSFGRIRTGELFF
v_gene: TRBV6-2/TRBV6-3; d_gene: -; j_gene: TRBJ2-7; abundance: few; CDR3nt: TGTGCCAGCAGTTACGAGTACCGGACCTACGAGCAGTACTTC; CDR3aa: CASSYEYRTYEQYF
v_gene: TRBV6-1; d_gene: -; j_gene: TRBJ1-1; abundance: few; CDR3nt: TGTGCCAGCAAACAGGTTTTAGACACTGAAGCTTTCTTT; CDR3aa: CASKQVLDTEAFF
v_gene: TRBV4-1; d_gene: TRBD1; j_gene: TRBJ2-7; abundance: -; CDR3nt: TGCGCCAGCAGCCAAGATCCAGGGGGCTCCTACGAGCAGTACTTC; CDR3aa: CASSQDPGGSYEQYF
v_gene: TRBV27; d_gene: -; j_gene: TRBJ1-5; abundance: -; CDR3nt: TGTGCCAGCAGTCCTAGTGGCCATCAGCCCCAGCATTTT; CDR3aa: CASSPSGHQPQHF
v_gene: TRBV28; d_gene: TRBD2; j_gene: TRBJ2-7; abundance: few; CDR3nt: TGTGCCAGCAGTTTGGGGGGGACTAGCGGGATTAAGCAGTACTTC; CDR3aa: CASSLGGTSGIKQYF
v_gene: TRBV5-1; d_gene: -; j_gene: TRBJ1-6; abundance: few; CDR3nt: TGCGCCAGCAGCTCCACCCCGATGACCTATTCACCCCTCCACTTT; CDR3aa: CASSSTPMTYSPLHF
v_gene: TRBV2; d_gene: -; j_gene: TRBJ1-1; abundance: many; CDR3nt: TGTGCCAGCAGTGAATTGGATGAAGCTTTCTTT; CDR3aa: CASSELDEAFF
v_gene: TRBV27; d_gene: -; j_gene: TRBJ2-1; abundance: -; CDR3nt: TGTGCCAGCGGTTTATCGGGGCGAGAGCAGTTCTTC; CDR3aa: CASGLSGREQFF
v_gene: TRBV20-1; d_gene: TRBD2; j_gene: TRBJ2-1; abundance: -; CDR3nt: TGCAGTGCCGAGAGGGTAGCGGGTTCATACTACAATGAGCAGTTCTTC; CDR3aa: CSAERVAGSYYNEQFF
v_gene: TRBV29-1; d_gene: -; j_gene: TRBJ1-1; abundance: -; CDR3nt: TGCAGCGTTGAATATGGGGGGACTGAAGCTTTCTTT; CDR3aa: CSVEYGGTEAFF
v_gene: TRBV2; d_gene: -; j_gene: TRBJ1-2; abundance: -; CDR3nt: TGTGCCAGCAGTGTATTGGTGGGCTATGGCTACACCTTC; CDR3aa: CASSVLVGYGYTF